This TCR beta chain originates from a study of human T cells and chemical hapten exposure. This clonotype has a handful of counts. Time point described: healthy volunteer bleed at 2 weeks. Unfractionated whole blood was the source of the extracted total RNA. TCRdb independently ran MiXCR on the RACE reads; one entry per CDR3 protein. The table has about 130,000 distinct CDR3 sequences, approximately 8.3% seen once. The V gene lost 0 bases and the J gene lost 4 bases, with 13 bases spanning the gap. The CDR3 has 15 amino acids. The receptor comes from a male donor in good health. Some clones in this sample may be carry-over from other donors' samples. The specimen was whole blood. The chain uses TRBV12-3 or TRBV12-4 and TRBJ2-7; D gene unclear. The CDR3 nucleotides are TGTGCCAGCAGTTTAGCTCCGAGCGCAATATACGAGCAGTACTTC. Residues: CASSLAPSAIYEQYF.